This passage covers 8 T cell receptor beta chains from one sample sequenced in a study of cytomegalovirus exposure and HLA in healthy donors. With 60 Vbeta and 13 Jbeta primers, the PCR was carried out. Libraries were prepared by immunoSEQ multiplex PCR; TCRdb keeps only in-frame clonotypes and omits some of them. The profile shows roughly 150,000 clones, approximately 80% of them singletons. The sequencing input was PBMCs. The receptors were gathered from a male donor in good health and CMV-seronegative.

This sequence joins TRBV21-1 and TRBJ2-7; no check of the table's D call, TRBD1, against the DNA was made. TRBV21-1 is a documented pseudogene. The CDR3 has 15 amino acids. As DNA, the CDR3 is TGTGCCAGCAGCATAGGACAGGGGTGCCTCTACGAGCAGTACTTC. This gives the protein CASSIGQGCLYEQYF.

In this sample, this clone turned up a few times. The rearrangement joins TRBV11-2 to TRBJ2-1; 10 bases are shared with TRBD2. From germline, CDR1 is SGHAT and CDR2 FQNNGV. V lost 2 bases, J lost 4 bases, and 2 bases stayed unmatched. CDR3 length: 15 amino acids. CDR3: CASSLISGGYNEQFF. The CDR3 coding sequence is TGTGCCAGCAGCTTAATTAGCGGGGGGTACAATGAGCAGTTCTTC.

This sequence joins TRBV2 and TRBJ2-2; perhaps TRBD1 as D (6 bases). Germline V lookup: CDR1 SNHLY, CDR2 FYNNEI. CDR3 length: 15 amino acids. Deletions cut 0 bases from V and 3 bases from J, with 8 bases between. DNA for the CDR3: TGTGCCAGCAGTGAAGCGCAGGGGTACACCGGGGAGCTGTTTTTT. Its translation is CASSEAQGYTGELFF. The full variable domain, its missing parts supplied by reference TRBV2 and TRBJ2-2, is EPEVTQTPSHQVTQMGQEVILRCVPISNHLYFYWYRQILGQKVEFLVSFYNNEISEKSEIFDDQFSVERPDGSNFTLKIRSTKLEDSAMYFCASSEAQGYTGELFFGEGSRLTVL.

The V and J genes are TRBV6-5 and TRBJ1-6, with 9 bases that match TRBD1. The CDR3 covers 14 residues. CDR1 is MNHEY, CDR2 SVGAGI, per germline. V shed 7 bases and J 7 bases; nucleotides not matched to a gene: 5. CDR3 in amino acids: CASILTGGNSPLHF. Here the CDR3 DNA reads TGTGCCAGCATCCTGACAGGGGGAAATTCACCCCTCCACTTT.

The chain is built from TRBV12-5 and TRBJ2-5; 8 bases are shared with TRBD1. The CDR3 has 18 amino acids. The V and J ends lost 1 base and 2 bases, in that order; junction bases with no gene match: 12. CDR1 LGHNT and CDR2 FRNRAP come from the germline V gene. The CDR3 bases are TGTGCTAGTGGTTTGGAAACGGGCGCAGGGGGCGGTCAAGAGACCCAGTACTTC. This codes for CASGLETGAGGGQETQYF.

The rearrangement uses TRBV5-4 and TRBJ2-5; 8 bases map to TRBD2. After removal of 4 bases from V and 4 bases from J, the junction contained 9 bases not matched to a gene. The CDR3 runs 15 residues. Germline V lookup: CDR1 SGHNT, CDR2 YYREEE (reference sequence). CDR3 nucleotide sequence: TGTGCCAGCAGCGGAGTCCTCGGGGGGGGAGAGACCCAGTACTTC. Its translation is CASSGVLGGGETQYF. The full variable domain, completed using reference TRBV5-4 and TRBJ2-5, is ETGVTQSPTHLIKTRGQQVTLRCSSQSGHNTVSWYQQALGQGPQFIFQYYREEENGRGNFPPRFSGLQFPNYSSELNVNALELDDSALYLCASSGVLGGGETQYFGPGTRLLVL.

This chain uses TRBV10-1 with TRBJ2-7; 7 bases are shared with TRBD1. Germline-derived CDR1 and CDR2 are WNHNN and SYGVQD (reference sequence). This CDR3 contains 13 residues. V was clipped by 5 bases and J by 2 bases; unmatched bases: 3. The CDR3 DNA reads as TGCGCCAGCAGTTCGGGACAGACCTACGAGCAGTACTTC. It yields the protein CASSSGQTYEQYF.

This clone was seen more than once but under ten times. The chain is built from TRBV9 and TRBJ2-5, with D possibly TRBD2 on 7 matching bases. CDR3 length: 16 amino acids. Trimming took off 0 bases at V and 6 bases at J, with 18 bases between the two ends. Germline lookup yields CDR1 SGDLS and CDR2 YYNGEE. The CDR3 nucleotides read TGTGCCAGCAGCGTAGGTATGGGAGGGGGGACTCAGACCCAGTACTTC. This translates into CASSVGMGGGTQTQYF.